What follows are 31 T cell receptor beta chains derived from one specimen sequenced in a study of OX40 agonist ivuxolimab in advanced cancers. The method was immunoSEQ multiplex PCR; TCRdb's version includes in-frame clones alone and lacks a portion of them. This table holds 80,000 to 95,000 clones, more than 80% found once. The sample here was CD4+ or CD8+ T cells sorted from blood, taken in a trial of the OX40 agonist ivuxolimab. Receptor source: an adult with an advanced solid tumor such as melanoma, head and neck, liver or kidney cancer.

The chain recombines TRBV7-2 with TRBJ2-7; 8 nucleotides agree with TRBD2. The germline V gene encodes CDR1 SGHTA and CDR2 FQGNSA. The length of the CDR3 is 13 residues. After removal of 4 bases from V and 2 bases from J, the junction contained 1 base not matched to a gene. The CDR3 DNA is TGTGCCAGCAGCTCGGGGGGGACCTACGAGCAGTACTTC. This translates into CASSSGGTYEQYF.

The chain employs TRBV28 and TRBJ2-3; 10 bases map to TRBD1. The CDR3 runs 15 residues. J gave up 2 bases and V 4 bases, and 3 bases lay outside the gene matches. Germline V gene sequence: CDR1 MDHEN, CDR2 SYDVKM. The CDR3 DNA reads as TGTGCCAGCAGTTCGACAGGGGGCTACACAGATACGCAGTATTTT. This translates into CASSSTGGYTDTQYF.

The genes are TRBV18 and TRBJ1-1; 10 nucleotides match TRBD1. The J segment lost 13 bases and the V segment lost 4 bases, leaving 9 bases of the junction unmatched. The germline V gene has CDR1 KGHSH and CDR2 LQKENI. This CDR3 has 13 residues. In nucleotides, the CDR3 is TGTGCCAGCTCACTACGGGACAGGGGTGAGGGTTTCTTT. This encodes CASSLRDRGEGFF.

This chain uses TRBV29-1 with TRBJ1-4; no firm D call. Trimming took 6 bases from V and 2 from J, leaving 4 bases between them. This CDR3 spans 11 amino acids. Germline CDR1 is SQVTM and CDR2 is ANQGSEA. DNA for the CDR3: TGCAGCGTCATGACTAATGAAAAACTGTTTTTT. Its translation: CSVMTNEKLFF.

The CDR3 protein is CASSVGPDRNNEQFF. CDR3 nucleotide sequence: TGTGCCAGCAGTGTCGGCCCGGATCGTAACAATGAGCAGTTCTTC. The J gene is TRBJ2-1, the V gene TRBV2; D is ambiguous. The germline CDR1 and CDR2 sequences are SNHLY and FYNNEI. V was shortened by 4 bases and J by 5 bases, with 15 bases between the two germline ends. This CDR3 has 15 residues.

The gene calls are TRBV7-9 and TRBJ1-5, with D perhaps TRBD1 (6 bases). Between the trimmed V and J ends, which lost 4 bases and 2 bases, there was a span of 15 bases. The germline CDR1 and CDR2 sequences are SEHNR and FQNEAQ (reference sequence). The CDR3 has 16 residues. CDR3 region: CASSSLRQEGNQPQHF. The CDR3, as DNA: TGTGCCAGCAGCTCCTTGAGACAGGAAGGCAATCAGCCCCAGCATTTT.

V and J are TRBV28 and TRBJ2-7, with D uncertain. The V end was cut by 7 bases, the J end by 3 bases, with 13 bases between. Germline CDR1 is MDHEN and CDR2 is SYDVKM. This CDR3 has 13 residues. DNA for the CDR3: TGTGCCAGCAAACTTCCGGGTTTCTACGAGCAGTACTTC. Translating it yields CASKLPGFYEQYF. The variable domain in full, completed from reference TRBV28 and TRBJ2-7, reads DVKVTQSSRYLVKRTGEKVFLECVQDMDHENMFWYRQDPGLGLRLIYFSYDVKMKEKGDIPEGYSVSREKKERFSLILESASTNQTSMYLCASKLPGFYEQYFGPGTRLTVT.

The chain is built from TRBV21-1 and TRBJ2-1. TRBV21-1 is designated a pseudogene. The CDR3 covers 13 residues. The CDR3 DNA reads TGTGCCAGCAGCTGGCCCCCTCGGAATGAGCAGTTCTTC. Its translation is CASSWPPRNEQFF.

This chain joins TRBV27 and TRBJ2-1; 7 positions match TRBD2. Germline values: CDR1 MNHEY, CDR2 SMNVEV (reference sequence). This CDR3 comprises 15 residues. V dropped 1 base and J dropped 8; count of bases not matched to a gene: 8. In nucleotides, the CDR3 is TGTGCCAGCAGTTTATACGGGAGGAGGAGCGATGAGCAGTTCTTC. Amino acid sequence: CASSLYGRRSDEQFF.

V usage is TRBV19 and J usage is TRBJ2-5, with a weak D call TRBD2 (6 bases). The J call may not be correct, given that the DNA end is closer to TRBJ2-7. This CDR3 spans 16 amino acids. CDR1 and CDR2 (germline): LNHDA, SQIVND (reference sequence). In nucleotides, the CDR3 is TGTGCCAGTAGTATAGTGGGAGCGGGTAGCTCCTACGAGCAGTACTTC. It translates to CASSIVGAGSSYEQYF.

The chain joins TRBV27 to TRBJ2-1; D tentatively reads TRBD1 or TRBD2 (7 bases each). Germline CDR1 MNHEY, CDR2 SMNVEV (reference sequence). The CDR3 consists of 15 residues. V lost 3 bases, J lost 7 bases, and 16 bases lay in between. Written as DNA, the CDR3 is TGTGCCAGCAGTTTCAGGGGGGGCCCAGGGAATGAGCAGTTCTTC. This encodes CASSFRGGPGNEQFF.

The chain is built from TRBV10-2 and TRBJ2-1; 10 bases are a match to TRBD2. In germline, CDR1 is WSHSY, CDR2 SAAADI. Germline trimming cut 6 bases from V and 2 bases from J; bases unmatched to any gene: 7. The CDR3 covers 16 residues. CDR3 coding DNA: TGCGCCAGCAGCGTAGCGGGAGGTTCTCCCTACAATGAGCAGTTCTTC. Protein product: CASSVAGGSPYNEQFF.

The chain's CDR3 is CASSIGLASTGELFF. The CDR3 DNA is TGTGCCAGTAGTATCGGACTAGCGAGCACCGGGGAGCTGTTTTTT. The rearrangement links TRBV19 to TRBJ2-2; TRBD2 matches at 9 bases. Losses at the gene ends were 3 bases for V and 4 bases for J; bases not matched to a gene: 3. Germline CDR1 and CDR2: LNHDA and SQIVND (reference sequence). The CDR3 is made up of 15 amino acids. Filled out from reference TRBV19 and TRBJ2-2, the complete variable domain reads DGGITQSPKYLFRKEGQNVTLSCEQNLNHDAMYWYRQDPGQGLRLIYYSQIVNDFQKGDIAEGYSVSREKKESFPLTVTSAQKNPTAFYLCASSIGLASTGELFFGEGSRLTVL.

The chain uses TRBV11-3 and TRBJ2-7, with 10 positions matching TRBD2. CDR1 is SGHNT and CDR2 is YENEEA in the germline V gene. This CDR3 has 13 residues. The V and J ends lost 5 bases and 3 bases, in that order; junction bases with no gene match: 1. The DNA for the CDR3 is TGTGCCAGCAGCCTAGCGGGAGTCTACGAGCAGTACTTC. Translation gives CASSLAGVYEQYF. Together with reference TRBV11-3 and TRBJ2-7, the CDR3 gives the full variable domain: EAGVVQSPRYKIIEKKQPVAFWCNPISGHNTLYWYLQNLGQGPELLIRYENEEAVDDSQLPKDRFSAERLKGVDSTLKIQPAELGDSAVYLCASSLAGVYEQYFGPGTRLTVT.

This clone was seen more than once but under ten times. The chain is built from TRBV4-1 and TRBJ2-7, with a possible D match to TRBD2 (6 bases). V lost 0 bases and J lost 1, with 16 bases in between. The CDR3 loop spans 17 amino acids. Germline values: CDR1 MGHRA, CDR2 YSYEKL. CDR3 DNA: TGCGCCAGCAGCCAAGACACCCGCGGGAAGAAGTCCTACGAGCAGTACTTC. Protein product: CASSQDTRGKKSYEQYF.

The chain uses TRBV7-9 and TRBJ1-2; D is unclear. This CDR3 has 14 amino acids. V shed 3 bases and J shed 4 bases, with 12 bases lying between them. Germline values: CDR1 SEHNR, CDR2 FQNEAQ (reference sequence). The CDR3 is CASSFRSPIYGYTF. CDR3 bases: TGTGCCAGCAGCTTTCGGAGCCCGATCTATGGCTACACCTTC.

The V gene is TRBV19, the J gene TRBJ2-7, with D possibly matching TRBD1 (5 bases). V lost 3 bases to trimming and J lost 6 bases, with 15 bases between them. The V gene's germline CDR1 is LNHDA and CDR2 SQIVND (reference sequence). The CDR3 has 14 residues. Here the CDR3 reads CASSMGQGWGEQYF. As DNA, the CDR3 is TGTGCCAGTAGTATGGGGCAGGGCTGGGGCGAGCAGTACTTC.

The table lists this clone with a count of one. CDR3 loop: CASSSGTGNTEAFF. For the CDR3, the DNA is TGTGCCAGCAGTTCCGGGACAGGGAACACTGAAGCTTTCTTT. The rearrangement joins TRBV27 to TRBJ1-1; 8 nucleotides align to TRBD1. The germline V gene has CDR1 MNHEY and CDR2 SMNVEV (reference sequence). After removal of 4 bases from V and 1 base from J, the junction contained 2 bases not matched to a gene. The CDR3 is 14 amino acids.

This chain uses TRBV11-3 with TRBJ2-7, with 8 bases aligning to TRBD2. Looked up from germline, CDR1 is SGHNT and CDR2 is YENEEA. This CDR3 is built from 15 residues. After removal of 4 bases from V and 1 base from J, the junction contained 6 bases not matched to a gene. CDR3 DNA sequence: TGTGCCAGCAGCTCTTACACGGGGGGGTCCTACGAGCAGTACTTC. Amino acids: CASSSYTGGSYEQYF. The full variable domain, rest sourced from reference TRBV11-3 and TRBJ2-7, is EAGVVQSPRYKIIEKKQPVAFWCNPISGHNTLYWYLQNLGQGPELLIRYENEEAVDDSQLPKDRFSAERLKGVDSTLKIQPAELGDSAVYLCASSSYTGGSYEQYFGPGTRLTVT.

J is TRBJ2-5 and V is TRBV5-5; 7 nucleotides line up with TRBD1. The CDR3 extends over 14 amino acids. The V and J ends lost 3 bases and 1 base, in that order; junction bases with no gene match: 3. The V gene's germline CDR1 is SGHKS and CDR2 YYEKEE (reference sequence). The CDR3 loop reads CASSSGTAQETQYF. The CDR3 DNA sequence: TGTGCCAGCAGCTCTGGGACAGCCCAAGAGACCCAGTACTTC.

The rearrangement links TRBV13 to TRBJ1-1, with D unresolved. This CDR3 spans 13 amino acids. CDR1 and CDR2 from the germline V gene are PRHDT and FYEKMQ (reference sequence). The V gene lost 7 bases and the J gene lost 0 bases, with 9 bases spanning the gap. CDR3 in amino acids: CASTGGVNTEAFF. CDR3 DNA: TGTGCCAGCACCGGTGGGGTGAACACTGAAGCTTTCTTT.

J is TRBJ2-5 and V is TRBV2; no firm D call. V was cut by 7 bases and J by 2 bases, with 11 bases left in between. Germline-derived CDR1 and CDR2 are SNHLY and FYNNEI. This CDR3 region has 13 residues. This chain's CDR3 is CASMLLLQETQYF. CDR3 sequence (DNA): TGTGCCAGCATGCTCCTTCTTCAAGAGACCCAGTACTTC.

The gene calls are TRBV11-3 and TRBJ2-1; 7 bases are a match to TRBD2. V lost 3 bases, J lost 4 bases, and 12 bases stayed unmatched. Germline V gene sequence: CDR1 SGHNT, CDR2 YENEEA. CDR3 size: 17 residues. The CDR3 DNA is TGTGCCAGCAGCTTTGCGGCTAGCGGTCTCCAATACAATGAGCAGTTCTTC. Translated: CASSFAASGLQYNEQFF.

This chain connects TRBV28 to TRBJ1-3; D is unclear. There are 13 residues in the CDR3. Germline-derived CDR1 and CDR2 are MDHEN and SYDVKM. V lost 1 base to trimming and J lost 1 base, with 2 bases between them. CDR3 sequence reads: CASSLFSGNTIYF. CDR3 bases: TGTGCCAGCAGTTTATTTTCTGGAAACACCATATATTTT.

This chain links TRBV6-5 with TRBJ2-5, with TRBD1 identical over 7 bases. The CDR3 is 14 amino acids. Germline V lookup: CDR1 MNHEY, CDR2 SVGAGI. The J segment lost 1 base and the V segment lost 2 bases, leaving 1 base of the junction unmatched. DNA for the CDR3: TGTGCCAGCAGTTACAGGACAGGCCAAGAGACCCAGTACTTC. It codes for CASSYRTGQETQYF.

The V and J genes are TRBV6-5 and TRBJ1-1; TRBD1 is a possible D gene (6 bases). V was trimmed by 4 bases and J by 1 base, leaving 13 bases between them. The CDR3 runs 15 residues. Looked up from germline, CDR1 is MNHEY and CDR2 is SVGAGI. CDR3 residues: CASSLTGTGNTEAFF. The CDR3 coding sequence is TGTGCCAGCAGTTTAACAGGGACTGGGAACACTGAAGCTTTCTTT.

This sequence joins TRBV27 and TRBJ1-1, with D possibly being TRBD1 (6 bases). Per germline, CDR1 MNHEY and CDR2 SMNVEV (reference sequence). V lost 2 bases and J 7 bases, leaving 20 bases between the germline ends. The CDR3 length is 16 residues. Written as DNA, the CDR3 is TGTGCCAGCAGTTTAATTAATTACGCAGGGGCGGATGAAGCTTTCTTT. This codes for CASSLINYAGADEAFF.

The CDR3 bases are TGTGCCAGCAGCGGGAGCGGGGGGGGCCTTGAGCAGTACTTC. Its translation: CASSGSGGGLEQYF. This rearrangement joins TRBV7-9 to TRBJ2-7; 10 bases match TRBD2. Germline CDR1 and CDR2: SEHNR and FQNEAQ (reference sequence). V lost 5 bases to trimming and J lost 7 bases; unmatched junction nucleotides: 8. The CDR3 consists of 14 residues. Filled out from reference TRBV7-9 and TRBJ2-7, the complete variable domain reads DTGVSQNPRHKITKRGQNVTFRCDPISEHNRLYWYRQTLGQGPEFLTYFQNEAQLEKSRLLSDRFSAERPKGSFSTLEIQRTEQGDSAMYLCASSGSGGGLEQYFGPGTRLTVT.

V is TRBV6-1 and J is TRBJ2-4, with 10 positions matching TRBD1. This CDR3 contains 18 residues. J gave up 1 base and V 0 bases, and 6 bases lay outside the gene matches. Germline CDR1 and CDR2: MNHNS and SASEGT. CDR3 sequence (DNA): TGTGCCAGCAGTGAAGCTACTCCGGGACAGGGGGCCAAAAACATTCAGTACTTC. As protein: CASSEATPGQGAKNIQYF.

The CDR3 region is CATSGSADTQYF. The CDR3 bases are TGTGCCACCAGCGGGTCTGCAGATACGCAGTATTTT. J is TRBJ2-3 and V is TRBV27; perhaps TRBD2 as D (6 bases). Per the germline V gene, CDR1 is MNHEY and CDR2 is SMNVEV (reference sequence). Trimming pared 10 bases from V and 4 bases from J, leaving 12 bases between. The CDR3 is 12 amino acids.

This clone showed up just once. The junction departs from germline at one end; a sequencing error may be responsible. V usage is TRBV20-1 and J usage is TRBJ1-4; D might be TRBD1 (5 bases). This CDR3 has 11 amino acids. Germline lookup yields CDR1 DFQATT and CDR2 SNEGSKA (reference sequence). CDR3 DNA: TGCAGTGCCGATTCAGGGCCGGGAGCCGTTTTT. Its protein product is CSADSGPGAVF.